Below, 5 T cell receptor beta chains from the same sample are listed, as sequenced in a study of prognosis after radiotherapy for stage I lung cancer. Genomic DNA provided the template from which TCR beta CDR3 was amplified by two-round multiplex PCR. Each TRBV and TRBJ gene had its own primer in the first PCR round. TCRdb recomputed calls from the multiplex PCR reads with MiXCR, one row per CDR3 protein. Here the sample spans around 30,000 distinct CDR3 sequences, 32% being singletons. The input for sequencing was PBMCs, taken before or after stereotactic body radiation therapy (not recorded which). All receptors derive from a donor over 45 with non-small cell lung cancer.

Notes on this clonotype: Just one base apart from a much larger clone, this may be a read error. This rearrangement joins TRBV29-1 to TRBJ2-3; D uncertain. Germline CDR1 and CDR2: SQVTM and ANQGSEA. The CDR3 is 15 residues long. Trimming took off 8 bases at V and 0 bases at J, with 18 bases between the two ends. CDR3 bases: TGCAGCCTCAACGGGTGTGAAGCGAGCACAGATACGCAGTATTTT. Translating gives CSLNGCEASTDTQYF.

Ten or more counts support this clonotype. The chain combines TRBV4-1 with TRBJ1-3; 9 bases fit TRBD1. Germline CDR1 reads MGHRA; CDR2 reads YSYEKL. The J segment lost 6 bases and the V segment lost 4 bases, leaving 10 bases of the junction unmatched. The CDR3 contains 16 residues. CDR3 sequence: CASSPGTGRFPNTIYF. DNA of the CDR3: TGCGCCAGCAGCCCCGGGACAGGGCGATTTCCAAACACCATATATTTT.

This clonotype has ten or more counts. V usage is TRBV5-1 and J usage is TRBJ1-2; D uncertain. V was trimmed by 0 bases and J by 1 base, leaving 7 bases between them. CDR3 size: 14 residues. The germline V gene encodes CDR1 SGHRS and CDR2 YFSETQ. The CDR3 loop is CASSLAGDNYGYTF. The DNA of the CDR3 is TGCGCCAGCAGCTTGGCCGGGGATAACTATGGCTACACCTTC.

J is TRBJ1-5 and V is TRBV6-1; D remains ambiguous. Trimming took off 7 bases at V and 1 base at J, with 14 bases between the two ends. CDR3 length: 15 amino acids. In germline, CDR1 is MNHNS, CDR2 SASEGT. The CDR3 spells CASTLRLGSNQPQHF. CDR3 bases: TGTGCCAGCACCCTGCGACTCGGGAGCAATCAGCCCCAGCATTTT.

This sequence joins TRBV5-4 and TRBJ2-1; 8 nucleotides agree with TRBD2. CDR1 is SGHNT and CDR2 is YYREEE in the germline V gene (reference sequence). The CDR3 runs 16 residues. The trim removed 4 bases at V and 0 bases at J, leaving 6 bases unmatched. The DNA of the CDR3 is TGTGCCAGCAGCCTCGGCGGGAGGACCTCCTACAATGAGCAGTTCTTC. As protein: CASSLGGRTSYNEQFF. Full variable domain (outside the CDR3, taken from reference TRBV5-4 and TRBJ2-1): ETGVTQSPTHLIKTRGQQVTLRCSSQSGHNTVSWYQQALGQGPQFIFQYYREEENGRGNFPPRFSGLQFPNYSSELNVNALELDDSALYLCASSLGGRTSYNEQFFGPGTRLTVL.